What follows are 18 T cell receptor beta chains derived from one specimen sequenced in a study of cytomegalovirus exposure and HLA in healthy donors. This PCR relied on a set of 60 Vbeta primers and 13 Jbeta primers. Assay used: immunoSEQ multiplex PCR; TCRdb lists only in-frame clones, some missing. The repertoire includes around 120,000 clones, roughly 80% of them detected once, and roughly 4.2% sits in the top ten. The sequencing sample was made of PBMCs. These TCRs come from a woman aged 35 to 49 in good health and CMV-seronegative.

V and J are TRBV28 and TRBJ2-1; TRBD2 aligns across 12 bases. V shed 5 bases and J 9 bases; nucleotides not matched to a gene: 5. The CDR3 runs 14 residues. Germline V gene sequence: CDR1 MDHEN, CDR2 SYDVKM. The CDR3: CASSPSGRGSEQFF. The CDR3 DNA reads TGTGCCAGCAGTCCTAGCGGGAGGGGTTCTGAGCAGTTCTTC.

CDR3 in amino acids: CASSLPRTPREQYF. As DNA, the CDR3 is TGCGCCAGCAGCTTGCCCAGAACCCCCCGCGAGCAGTACTTC. The chain links TRBV5-1 to TRBJ2-7; D unclear. The V end was cut by 1 base, the J end by 6 bases, with 14 bases between. From germline, CDR1 is SGHRS and CDR2 YFSETQ. This CDR3 has 14 amino acids.

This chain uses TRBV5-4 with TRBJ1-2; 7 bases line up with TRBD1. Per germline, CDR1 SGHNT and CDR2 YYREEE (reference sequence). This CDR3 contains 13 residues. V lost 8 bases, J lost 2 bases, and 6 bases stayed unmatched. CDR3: CASSQQGNYGYTF. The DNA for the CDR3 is TGTGCCAGTTCTCAACAGGGGAACTATGGCTACACCTTC.

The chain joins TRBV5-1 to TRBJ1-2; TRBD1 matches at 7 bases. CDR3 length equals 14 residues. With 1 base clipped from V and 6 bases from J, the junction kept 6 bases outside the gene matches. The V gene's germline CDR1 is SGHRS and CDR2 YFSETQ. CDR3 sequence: CASSLPGQNNGYTF. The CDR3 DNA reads TGCGCCAGCAGCTTGCCGGGACAGAACAATGGCTACACCTTC.

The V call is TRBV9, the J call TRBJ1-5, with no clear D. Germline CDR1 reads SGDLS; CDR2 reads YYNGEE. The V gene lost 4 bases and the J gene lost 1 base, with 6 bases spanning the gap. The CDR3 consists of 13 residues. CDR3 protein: CASSPGSNQPQHF. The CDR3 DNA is TGTGCCAGCAGCCCCGGGAGCAATCAGCCCCAGCATTTT.

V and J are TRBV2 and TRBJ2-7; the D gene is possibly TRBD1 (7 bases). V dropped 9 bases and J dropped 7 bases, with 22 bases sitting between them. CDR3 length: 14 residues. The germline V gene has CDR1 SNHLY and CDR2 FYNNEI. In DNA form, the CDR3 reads TGTGCCAGTGCCGGGATGGACAGGAGGGGAGAGCAGTACTTC. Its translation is CASAGMDRRGEQYF.

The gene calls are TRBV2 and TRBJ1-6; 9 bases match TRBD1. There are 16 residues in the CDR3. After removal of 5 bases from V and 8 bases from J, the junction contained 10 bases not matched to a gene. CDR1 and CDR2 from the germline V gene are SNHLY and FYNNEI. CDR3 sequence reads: CASSTRGQGAYSPLHF. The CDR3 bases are TGTGCCAGCAGTACTAGGGGACAGGGTGCCTATTCACCCCTCCACTTT.

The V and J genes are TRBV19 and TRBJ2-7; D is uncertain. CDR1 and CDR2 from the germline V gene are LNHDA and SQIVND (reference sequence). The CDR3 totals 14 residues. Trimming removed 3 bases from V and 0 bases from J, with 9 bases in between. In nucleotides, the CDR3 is TGTGCCAGTAGTATTGTTACGAGCTCCTACGAGCAGTACTTC. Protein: CASSIVTSSYEQYF.

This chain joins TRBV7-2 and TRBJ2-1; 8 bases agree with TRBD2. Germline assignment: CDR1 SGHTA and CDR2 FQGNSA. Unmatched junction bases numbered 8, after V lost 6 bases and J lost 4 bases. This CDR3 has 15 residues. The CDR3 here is CASSWGTSGYNEQFF. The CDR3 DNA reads TGTGCCAGCAGTTGGGGAACTAGCGGTTACAATGAGCAGTTCTTC.

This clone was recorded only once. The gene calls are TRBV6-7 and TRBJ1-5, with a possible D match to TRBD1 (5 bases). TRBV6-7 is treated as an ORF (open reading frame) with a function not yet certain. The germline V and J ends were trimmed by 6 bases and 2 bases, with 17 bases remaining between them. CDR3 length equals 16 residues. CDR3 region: CASSLIGQGCNQPQHF. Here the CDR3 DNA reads TGTGCCAGCAGCCTGATCGGGCAGGGTTGCAATCAGCCCCAGCATTTT.

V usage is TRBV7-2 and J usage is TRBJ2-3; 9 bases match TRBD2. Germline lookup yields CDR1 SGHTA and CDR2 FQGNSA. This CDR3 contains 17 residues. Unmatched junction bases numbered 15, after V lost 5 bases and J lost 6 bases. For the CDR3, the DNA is TGTGCCAGCAGCCCAGCGGAGCTCAGCGGGAGGCGTGATACGCAGTATTTT. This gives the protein CASSPAELSGRRDTQYF.

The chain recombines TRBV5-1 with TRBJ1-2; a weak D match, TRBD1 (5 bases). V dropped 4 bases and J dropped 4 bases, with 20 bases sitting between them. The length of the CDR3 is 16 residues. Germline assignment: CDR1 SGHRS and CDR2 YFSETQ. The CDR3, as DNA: TGCGCCAGCAGCCCCGCGGAAGGGGCTGTTGGCTATGGCTACACCTTC. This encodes CASSPAEGAVGYGYTF.

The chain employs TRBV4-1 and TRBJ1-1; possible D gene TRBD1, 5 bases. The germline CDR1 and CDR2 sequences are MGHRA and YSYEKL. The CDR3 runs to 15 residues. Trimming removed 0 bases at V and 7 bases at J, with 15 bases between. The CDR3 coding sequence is TGCGCCAGCAGCCAAGATTCGGGGGGGAGGGTTGAAGCTTTCTTT. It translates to CASSQDSGGRVEAFF.

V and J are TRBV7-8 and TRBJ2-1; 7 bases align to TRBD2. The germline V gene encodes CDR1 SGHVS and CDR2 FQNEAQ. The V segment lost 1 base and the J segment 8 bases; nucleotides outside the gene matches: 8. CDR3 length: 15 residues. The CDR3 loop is CASSLGVTSRDEQFF. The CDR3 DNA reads TGTGCCAGCAGCTTAGGGGTGACTAGCAGAGATGAGCAGTTCTTC.

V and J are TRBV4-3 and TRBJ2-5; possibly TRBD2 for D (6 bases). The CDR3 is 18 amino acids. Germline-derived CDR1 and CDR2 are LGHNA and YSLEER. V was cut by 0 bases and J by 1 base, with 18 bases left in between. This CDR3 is CASSQDSWRAEPQETQYF. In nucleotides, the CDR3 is TGCGCCAGCAGCCAAGATTCTTGGAGGGCAGAACCCCAAGAGACCCAGTACTTC.

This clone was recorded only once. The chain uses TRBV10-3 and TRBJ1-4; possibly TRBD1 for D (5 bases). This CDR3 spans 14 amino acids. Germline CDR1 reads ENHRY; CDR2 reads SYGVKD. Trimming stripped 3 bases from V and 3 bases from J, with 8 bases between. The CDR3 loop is CAISERGSNEKLFF. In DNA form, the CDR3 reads TGTGCCATCAGTGAAAGGGGTTCTAATGAAAAACTGTTTTTT.

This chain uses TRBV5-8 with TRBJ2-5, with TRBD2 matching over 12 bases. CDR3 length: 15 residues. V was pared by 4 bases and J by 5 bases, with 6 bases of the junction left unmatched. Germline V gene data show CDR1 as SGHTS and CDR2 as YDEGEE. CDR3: CASSPGLAGSETQYF. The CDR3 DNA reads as TGTGCCAGCAGCCCCGGACTAGCGGGATCTGAGACCCAGTACTTC.

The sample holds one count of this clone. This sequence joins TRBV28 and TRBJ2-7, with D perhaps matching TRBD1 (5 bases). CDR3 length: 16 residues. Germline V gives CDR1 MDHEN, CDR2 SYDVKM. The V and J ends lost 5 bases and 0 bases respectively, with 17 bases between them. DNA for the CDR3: TGTGCCAGCAGTAAGGTCGGGTGGGGCAGCTCCTACGAGCAGTACTTC. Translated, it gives CASSKVGWGSSYEQYF.